These 26 T cell receptor beta chains originate from one sample sequenced in a study of T cells in Graves' hyperthyroidism and ophthalmopathy. Amplified TCR beta CDR3 regions derived from RNA transcripts. HTBI primers drove first-round RT-PCR of the TCR CDR3. MiXCR, applied by TCRdb to the multiplex PCR reads, yields one record per CDR3 protein. Of roughly 250,000 distinct CDR3 sequences in the sample, 20% to 25% were seen once. Sequenced sample: blood. The receptors stem from a man younger than 40 with Graves' ophthalmopathy.

This clonotype was counted only a few times. The rearrangement uses TRBV7-9 and TRBJ2-2, with 8 bases that match TRBD1. CDR1 is SEHNR, CDR2 FQNEAQ, per germline (reference sequence). The CDR3 covers 15 residues. The V segment lost 3 bases and the J segment 2 bases; nucleotides outside the gene matches: 2. The CDR3 spells CASSLDRDNTGELFF. The CDR3 nucleotides read TGTGCCAGCAGCTTGGACAGGGATAACACCGGGGAGCTGTTTTTT.

The chain carries TRBV7-2 and TRBJ2-5; D may correspond to TRBD1 or TRBD2 (7 bases each). This CDR3 has 18 residues. Per germline, CDR1 SGHTA and CDR2 FQGNSA. Trimming left V 2 bases short and J 4 bases short, with 23 bases between. The CDR3 nucleotides are TGTGCCAGCAGCTTAAGGCCCCCCCGGCAGGGGGGGGGAGAGACCCAGTACTTC. Protein: CASSLRPPRQGGGETQYF.

This clonotype was observed at least ten times. V and J are TRBV2 and TRBJ2-7, with D hard to call. CDR1 is SNHLY, CDR2 FYNNEI, per germline. V was trimmed by 6 bases and J by 1 base, leaving 7 bases between them. The CDR3 is 12 amino acids. The CDR3 nucleotides read TGTGCCAGCAGCCCAGAGTCCTACGAGCAGTACTTC. Amino acids: CASSPESYEQYF. The whole variable domain, remainder taken from reference TRBV2 and TRBJ2-7, is EPEVTQTPSHQVTQMGQEVILRCVPISNHLYFYWYRQILGQKVEFLVSFYNNEISEKSEIFDDQFSVERPDGSNFTLKIRSTKLEDSAMYFCASSPESYEQYFGPGTRLTVT.

There are a few counts of this clonotype. The V gene is TRBV28, the J gene TRBJ1-2, with D unclear. CDR1 MDHEN and CDR2 SYDVKM come from the germline V gene. CDR3 length: 13 amino acids. V was clipped by 6 bases and J by 0 bases, with 8 bases between them. CDR3 in amino acids: CASSPRANYGYTF. The CDR3, as DNA: TGTGCCAGCAGCCCCCGAGCTAACTATGGCTACACCTTC.

This clonotype was observed a few times. The genes are TRBV6-1 and TRBJ2-5; perhaps TRBD1 as D (6 bases). The CDR3 spans 16 residues. V was shortened by 1 base and J by 1 base, with 13 bases between the two germline ends. Germline loops: CDR1 MNHNS, CDR2 SASEGT. The chain's CDR3 is CASSEGSTGLQETQYF. Written as DNA, the CDR3 is TGTGCCAGCAGTGAAGGTTCGACAGGACTCCAAGAGACCCAGTACTTC.

The chain recombines TRBV9 with TRBJ2-7, with D perhaps TRBD2 (6 bases). Germline lookup yields CDR1 SGDLS and CDR2 YYNGEE. The CDR3 extends over 14 amino acids. V was pared by 0 bases and J by 2 bases, with 9 bases between. The CDR3 nucleotides are TGTGCCAGCAGCGTAGGAGTAGCGGCCTACGAGCAGTACTTC. It encodes CASSVGVAAYEQYF. Full variable domain (rest looked up from reference TRBV9 and TRBJ2-7): DSGVTQTPKHLITATGQRVTLRCSPRSGDLSVYWYQQSLDQGLQFLIQYYNGEERAKGNILERFSAQQFPDLHSELNLSSLELGDSALYFCASSVGVAAYEQYFGPGTRLTVT.

The V and J genes are TRBV10-3 and TRBJ1-2; the D is unclear. Germline values: CDR1 ENHRY, CDR2 SYGVKD. The V and J ends lost 1 base and 6 bases respectively, with 9 bases between them. The CDR3 is 13 residues long. The DNA of the CDR3 is TGTGCCATCAGTGAGTTTATTTCTGATGGCTACACCTTC. This codes for CAISEFISDGYTF.

As regards this clonotype: One junction end does not reproduce the germline sequence, and a read error may be involved. The chain is built from TRBV11-3 and TRBJ2-1; 11 bases line up with TRBD2. This CDR3 comprises 20 residues. Germline V gene lookup returns CDR1 SGHNT and CDR2 YENEEA. The CDR3 here is CASSLDGLAGGSTTDNEQFF. The CDR3, as DNA: TGTGCCAGCAGCCTAGATGGGCTAGCGGGAGGCAGTACCACAGACAATGAGCAGTTCTTC.

This clonotype showed up just a few times. The chain carries TRBV28 and TRBJ2-1; 9 bases match TRBD2. The germline V gene encodes CDR1 MDHEN and CDR2 SYDVKM. V trimming: 5 bases; J trimming: 10 bases; junction bases outside the gene matches: 12. The CDR3 totals 15 residues. CDR3 loop: CASSVVSGRMSEQFF. CDR3 coding DNA: TGTGCCAGCAGTGTGGTAAGCGGGAGGATGTCGGAGCAGTTCTTC.

This clonotype was recorded many times. The CDR3 here is CSVERGGLARNNEQFF. Written as DNA, the CDR3 is TGCAGCGTTGAAAGGGGGGGACTAGCGAGGAACAATGAGCAGTTCTTC. The chain is built from TRBV29-1 and TRBJ2-1; 10 bases are shared with TRBD2. Germline loops: CDR1 SQVTM, CDR2 ANQGSEA. This CDR3 has 16 residues. J was trimmed by 5 bases and V by 2 bases; bases with no gene match: 9.

In this sample, this clonotype turned up a few times. The rearrangement joins TRBV20-1 to TRBJ2-5; TRBD1 might be the D (5 bases). This CDR3 region has 12 residues. Trimming cost V 5 bases and J 5 bases, with 12 bases left between them. Germline CDR1 is DFQATT and CDR2 is SNEGSKA (reference sequence). The CDR3 loop is CSALHKGETQYF. The DNA of the CDR3 is TGCAGTGCTCTTCACAAGGGGGAGACCCAGTACTTC.

This clonotype was observed many times. The chain has TRBV27 and TRBJ2-7; 11 nucleotides match TRBD2. V lost 6 bases and J lost 4; bases outside the gene matches: 5. The CDR3 consists of 14 residues. The germline V gene encodes CDR1 MNHEY and CDR2 SMNVEV (reference sequence). The chain's CDR3 is CASSQTSGKYEQYF. For the CDR3, the DNA is TGTGCCAGCAGCCAGACTAGCGGGAAGTACGAGCAGTACTTC.

The chain recombines TRBV20-1 with TRBJ2-1, with TRBD1 as a possible D gene (5 bases). Trimming pared 3 bases from V and 5 bases from J, leaving 11 bases between. The CDR3 is made up of 13 amino acids. Germline CDR1 is DFQATT and CDR2 is SNEGSKA (reference sequence). CDR3 in DNA: TGCAGTGCTAGCAGGACAACACACAATGAGCAGTTCTTC. It codes for CSASRTTHNEQFF.

Ten or more counts support this clonotype. CDR3 in DNA: TGTGCCAGCTCTCTCGACAGGGGGACTAGCTACACCTTC. This gives the protein CASSLDRGTSYTF. This chain uses TRBV18 with TRBJ1-2; 9 bases map to TRBD1. V shed 6 bases, J shed 9 bases, and the junction held 8 bases outside the gene matches. The CDR3 consists of 13 residues. The V gene's germline CDR1 is KGHSH and CDR2 LQKENI.

In its sample, this clonotype was seen many times. The rearrangement links TRBV20-1 to TRBJ2-7, with D perhaps matching TRBD2 (7 bases). The germline V gene encodes CDR1 DFQATT and CDR2 SNEGSKA (reference sequence). V lost 4 bases, J lost 0 bases, and 16 bases lay in between. This CDR3 is built from 15 residues. CDR3 region: CSATPGGAFSYEQYF. CDR3 in DNA: TGCAGTGCTACACCGGGGGGCGCTTTCTCCTACGAGCAGTACTTC.

This clonotype was detected many times. The germline gene is not matched at one end of the junction; a read error may be the cause. The chain has TRBV18 and TRBJ2-1, with no clear D. Germline V gene data show CDR1 as KGHSH and CDR2 as LQKENI. The CDR3 runs to 12 residues. This CDR3 is CTSSPLGNEQFF. CDR3 nucleotides: TGTACCAGCTCGCCCCTCGGCAATGAGCAGTTCTTC.

This clonotype was counted ten times or more. This chain connects TRBV3-1 to TRBJ2-1; D is perhaps TRBD1 or TRBD2 (5 bases each). The ends were cut back, 4 bases at V and 2 bases at J, with 18 bases in the middle. This CDR3 region has 17 residues. CDR1 and CDR2 from the germline V gene are LGHDT and YNNKEL (reference sequence). CDR3 loop: CASSPGPQRTPYNEQFF. In nucleotides, the CDR3 is TGTGCCAGCAGCCCGGGGCCCCAACGAACCCCCTACAATGAGCAGTTCTTC.

The CDR3 loop reads CSARATETYGYTF. CDR3 DNA: TGCAGTGCTAGAGCGACAGAGACCTATGGCTACACCTTC. J is TRBJ1-2 and V is TRBV20-1; D perhaps matches TRBD1 (5 bases). The CDR3 spans 13 residues. Germline CDR1 DFQATT, CDR2 SNEGSKA (reference sequence). V shed 1 base and J shed 4 bases, with 10 bases lying between them.

This clonotype was seen more than once but under ten times. This chain links TRBV28 with TRBJ2-5; 7 positions match TRBD1. This CDR3 contains 14 residues. Germline V gene sequence: CDR1 MDHEN, CDR2 SYDVKM. V trimming: 2 bases; J trimming: 5 bases; junction bases outside the gene matches: 5. CDR3 bases: TGTGCCAGCAGTTTACAGGACAGGTGGGAGACCCAGTACTTC. It is translated as CASSLQDRWETQYF. The complete variable domain, with remaining parts taken from reference TRBV28 and TRBJ2-5, reads DVKVTQSSRYLVKRTGEKVFLECVQDMDHENMFWYRQDPGLGLRLIYFSYDVKMKEKGDIPEGYSVSREKKERFSLILESASTNQTSMYLCASSLQDRWETQYFGPGTRLLVL.

This clonotype has more than one count but fewer than ten. The DNA for the CDR3 is TGCAGTGCTCCCATGTCTACAGGGGACGGCCTGTTTTTT. It codes for CSAPMSTGDGLFF. The genes are TRBV20-1 and TRBJ1-4, with 7 bases aligning to TRBD1. The junction had 14 bases not matched to a gene; V was cut back by 5 bases and J by 14 bases. CDR1 DFQATT and CDR2 SNEGSKA come from the germline V gene (reference sequence). CDR3 length equals 13 residues.

The J gene is TRBJ2-3, the V gene TRBV11-1; no reliable D call. The CDR3 has 13 amino acids. The germline gives CDR1 SGHAT, CDR2 FQDESV (reference sequence). Trimming left V 6 bases short and J 9 bases short, with 16 bases between. The CDR3 coding sequence is TGTGCCAGCAGTTTATCCAGGATTGAGACGCAGTATTTT. This sequence encodes CASSLSRIETQYF.

This clonotype appeared a few times. Because the CDR3's place on the DNA is in doubt, the DNA is left out and the CDR3 is given as listed by TCRdb. This chain joins TRBV27 and TRBJ1-1; the listed D gene, TRBD1, was not tested against the DNA. Germline loops: CDR1 MNHEY, CDR2 SMNVEV (reference sequence). The length of the CDR3 is 14 amino acids, counting both ends. CDR3 amino acids: CASSSSDRGTEAFF.

In this sample, this clonotype turned up a few times. This chain links TRBV19 with TRBJ2-2; 7 nucleotides match TRBD2. This CDR3 spans 14 amino acids. Germline V gene sequence: CDR1 LNHDA, CDR2 SQIVND (reference sequence). V lost 5 bases, J lost 3 bases, and 3 bases stayed unmatched. CDR3 amino acids: CASSSSGDTGELFF. The DNA of the CDR3 is TGTGCCAGTAGTTCTAGCGGAGACACCGGGGAGCTGTTTTTT.

The chain employs TRBV28 and TRBJ1-2; tentative D call: TRBD1 (6 bases). Germline-derived CDR1 and CDR2 are MDHEN and SYDVKM. The V gene lost 6 bases and the J gene lost 4 bases, with 15 bases spanning the gap. The CDR3 runs 14 residues. The DNA for the CDR3 is TGTGCCAGCAGCTCCGGGACAACGCGCTATGGCTACACCTTC. This translates into CASSSGTTRYGYTF.

The J gene is TRBJ1-5, the V gene TRBV20-1; TRBD1 might be the D (5 bases). The CDR3 sequence is 14 residues long. V shed 5 bases and J shed 5 bases, with 16 bases lying between them. The germline V gene has CDR1 DFQATT and CDR2 SNEGSKA (reference sequence). This CDR3 is CSARTSLGYQPQHF. Written as DNA, the CDR3 is TGCAGTGCTCGGACATCTCTGGGGTATCAGCCCCAGCATTTT.

The V call is TRBV12-3 or TRBV12-4, the J call TRBJ2-1; D is unresolved. The ends were cut back, 7 bases at V and 5 bases at J, with 12 bases in the middle. The CDR3 loop spans 13 amino acids. CDR3 loop: CASNPNGHNEQFF. In nucleotides, the CDR3 is TGTGCCAGCAATCCCAACGGGCACAATGAGCAGTTCTTC.